This TCR beta chain derives from a study of T cell responses to AZD1222 COVID-19 vaccine. It was second doses at about 4 or about 12 weeks that were pooled. Details on this clone: Its antigen is unidentified.

The CDR3 loop spans 14 amino acids. V dropped 3 bases and J dropped 10 bases, with 13 bases sitting between them. Germline V gene data show CDR1 as SNHLY and CDR2 as FYNNEI. Assay used: immunoSEQ multiplex PCR; TCRdb lists only in-frame clones, some missing. In the table there are 100,000 to 150,000 clones, around 87% of which are singletons. Whole-study findings and limits: Donor demographics were predominantly white British with a female majority; clonal diversity may be underestimated.

The chain couples TRBV2 to TRBJ1-6; the D is unclear. The starting material was peripheral blood, obtained 28 days after the second AZD1222 dose. This receptor was taken from an adult who received the AZD1222 COVID-19 vaccine. The CDR3 reads CASSDVLGVSPLHF. The CDR3 coding sequence is TGTGCCAGCAGTGATGTACTTGGGGTCTCACCCCTCCACTTT.